This TCR beta chain was documented in a study of shared clonotypes between healthy human individuals. General study points: Sampling used blood alone; tissue repertoires probably differ. A handful of donors held about 5% of naive CD4 clonotypes in common. Clonotypes shared by all four sorted-subset donors had higher generation probabilities than non-shared clonotypes. As a rule, naive subsets had a larger estimated richness than memory subsets.

Some clones are missing from TCRdb's copy, which holds only in-frame ones; the method was immunoSEQ multiplex PCR. The data show more than 2 million clones, about 95% seen once. The CDR3 is 14 amino acids. The ends lost 5 bases at V and 2 bases at J; junction bases unmatched: 6. Germline values: CDR1 MGHRA, CDR2 YSYEKL. Naivety among CD8 cells was defined by CD45RO negativity and positive CCR7 selection, thereby excluding terminally differentiated effector memory CD45RA+ cells. Worth noting for this clone: Its antigen is unidentified.

The sample taken for sequencing was naive CD8+ T cells sorted from blood. The origin of this receptor is a man between 18 and 29 years old in good health. The chain links TRBV4-1 to TRBJ2-7; TRBD1 matches at 7 bases. DNA of the CDR3: TGCGCCAGCAGCTACCGGGACAGCCCCTACGAGCAGTACTTC. Protein: CASSYRDSPYEQYF.